This T cell receptor beta chain was identified during a study of blood T cell repertoires in COVID-19. For the study at large: Collection of acute and convalescent COVID-19 samples took place in the United States, Italy and Spain.

Participants had their cohort set by participant-reported clinical history. This clone was recorded once. This table comes from immunoSEQ multiplex PCR, and its TCRdb copy is limited to in-frame clones, with some not included. The sample holds about 280,000 clones, 90% seen once. Germline CDR1 is ENHRY and CDR2 is SYGVKD. Deletions cut 5 bases from V and 6 bases from J, with 13 bases between. This CDR3 is built from 13 residues. This chain connects TRBV10-3 to TRBJ1-2; D not resolved. The TCR was taken from a woman younger than 30 with acute COVID-19. The sample was PBMCs or T cells enriched from blood (not recorded which). The CDR3: CAISHPEGDGYTF. Here the CDR3 DNA reads TGTGCCATCAGTCACCCGGAGGGTGATGGCTACACCTTC.